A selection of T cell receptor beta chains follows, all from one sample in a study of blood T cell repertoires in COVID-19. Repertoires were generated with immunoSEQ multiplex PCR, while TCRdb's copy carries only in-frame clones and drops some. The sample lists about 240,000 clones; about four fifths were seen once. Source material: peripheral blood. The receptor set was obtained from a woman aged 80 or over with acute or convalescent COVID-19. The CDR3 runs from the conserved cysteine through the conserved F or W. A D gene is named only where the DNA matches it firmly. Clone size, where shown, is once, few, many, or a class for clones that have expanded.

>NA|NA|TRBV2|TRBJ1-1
CASTGVGTEAFF
TGTGCCAGCACCGGGGTTGGCACTGAAGCTTTCTTT
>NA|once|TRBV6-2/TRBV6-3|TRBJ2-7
CASSYSQLYEQYF
TGTGCCAGCAGTTACTCACAGTTGTACGAGCAGTACTTC
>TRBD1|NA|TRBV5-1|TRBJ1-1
CASSLEGQGEAFF
TGCGCCAGCAGCTTGGAGGGACAGGGTGAAGCTTTCTTT
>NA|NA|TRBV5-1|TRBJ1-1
CASSGQGGKTEAFF
TGCGCCAGCAGCGGCCAGGGTGGTAAGACTGAAGCTTTCTTT
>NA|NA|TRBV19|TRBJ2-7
CASSNTGTYEQYF
TGTGCCAGTAGTAATACCGGGACTTACGAGCAGTACTTC
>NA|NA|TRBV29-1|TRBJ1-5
CSVEVGGAGNQPQHF
TGCAGCGTTGAAGTCGGGGGGGCTGGCAATCAGCCCCAGCATTTT
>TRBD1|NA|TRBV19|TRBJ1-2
CASSIARTGAYGYTF
TGTGCCAGTAGTATAGCTCGGACAGGTGCCTATGGCTACACCTTC
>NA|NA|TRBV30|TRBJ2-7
CASSRGTDSYEQYF
TGTGCCTCCTCCCGCGGGACAGATAGTTACGAGCAGTACTTC
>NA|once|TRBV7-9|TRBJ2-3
CASSFVFRQGTDTQYF
TGTGCCAGCAGCTTTGTATTCCGGCAGGGGACAGATACGCAGTATTTT
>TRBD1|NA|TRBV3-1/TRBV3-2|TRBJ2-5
CASSQVLDRGQETQYF
TGTGCCAGCAGCCAAGTCCTGGACAGGGGACAAGAGACCCAGTACTTC
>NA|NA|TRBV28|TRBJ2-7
CASSFGRGPYEQYF
TGTGCCAGCAGTTTCGGAAGGGGCCCCTACGAGCAGTACTTC
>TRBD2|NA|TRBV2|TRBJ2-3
CASSVTSGRSTDTQYF
TGTGCCAGCAGTGTTACTAGCGGGCGGAGCACAGATACGCAGTATTTT
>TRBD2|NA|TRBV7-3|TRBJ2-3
CASSLWARGGGYRATQYF
TGTGCCAGCAGCTTATGGGCACGGGGGGGTGGCTATAGGGCTACGCAGTATTTT
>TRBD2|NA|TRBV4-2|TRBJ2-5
CASSQRTSGGLETQYF
TGTGCCAGCAGCCAAAGGACTAGCGGGGGGTTAGAGACCCAGTACTTC
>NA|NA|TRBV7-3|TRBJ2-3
CASSLGTLADTQYF
TGTGCCAGCAGCCTCGGGACTTTGGCTGATACGCAGTATTTT